Listed below are T cell receptor beta chains from one sample, sequenced in a study of spatial heterogeneity in lung cancer. TCRdb re-derived calls from the 5' RACE reads in MiXCR, one entry per CDR3 protein. The sample lists tens of thousands of distinct CDR3 sequences; about 4.3% were seen once. Sample: PBMCs, taken at surgery. The source is a male donor with early-stage non-small cell lung cancer. The CDR3 runs from the conserved cysteine through the conserved F or W. A D gene is named only where the DNA matches it firmly. Clone sizes are given selectively: once, few, many, or a class where the clone is expanded.

>TRBV29-1|many|TRBJ2-3|NA
CSVVPTDTQYF
TGCAGCGTGGTCCCTACAGATACGCAGTATTTT
>TRBV10-3|NA|TRBJ2-2|NA
CAISDVGFGGELFF
TGTGCCATCAGTGATGTAGGGTTCGGCGGGGAGCTGTTTTTT
>TRBV4-2|many|TRBJ2-7|TRBD2
CASSQTSGRAGVYEQYF
TGTGCCAGCAGCCAAACTAGCGGGAGGGCTGGAGTCTACGAGCAGTACTTC
>TRBV18|many|TRBJ2-5|NA
CASSIQETQYF
TGTGCCAGCTCCATCCAAGAGACCCAGTACTTC
>TRBV9|NA|TRBJ1-2|NA
CASSGTWNYGYTF
TGTGCCAGCAGCGGCACCTGGAACTATGGCTACACCTTC
>TRBV18|many|TRBJ2-1|NA
CASSPLLTGSYNEQFF
TGTGCCAGCTCACCACTTCTAACAGGCTCCTACAATGAGCAGTTCTTC
>TRBV12-3/TRBV12-4|NA|TRBJ2-7|TRBD1
CASSLSGTGDGEQYF
TGTGCCAGCAGTTTATCCGGGACAGGGGACGGGGAGCAGTACTTC
>TRBV7-2|many|TRBJ2-7|NA
CASSSTGSSYEQYF
TGTGCCAGCAGCTCGACGGGTAGCTCCTACGAGCAGTACTTC
>TRBV6-2/TRBV6-3|many|TRBJ1-4|NA
CASSYSIGSASEKLFF
TGTGCCAGCAGTTACTCGATCGGTTCAGCATCCGAAAAACTGTTTTTT
>TRBV7-2|many|TRBJ1-4|NA
CASSLVGREKLFF
TGTGCCAGCAGCTTAGTTGGACGTGAAAAACTGTTTTTT
>TRBV19|many|TRBJ2-1|NA
CASLLRLRDEQFF
TGTGCCAGTCTTCTGAGATTGAGGGATGAGCAGTTCTTC
>TRBV12-3/TRBV12-4|many|TRBJ1-6|NA
CASSPGTHLGSPLHF
TGTGCCAGCAGTCCAGGGACCCACTTGGGGTCACCCCTCCACTTT
>TRBV19|medium-sized|TRBJ2-5|NA
CASSIIGETQYF
TGTGCCAGTAGTATTATAGGAGAGACCCAGTACTTC
>TRBV2|many|TRBJ2-1|TRBD2
CASSSPAGAMNEQFF
TGTGCCAGCAGCTCGCCGGCGGGAGCAATGAATGAGCAGTTCTTC
>TRBV30|many|TRBJ2-3|NA
CASGGPHTQYF
TGTGCTTCCGGAGGGCCACATACGCAGTATTTT
>TRBV5-1|many|TRBJ2-3|TRBD1
CASSRDSTSTDTQYF
TGCGCCAGCAGCCGGGACAGCACTAGCACAGATACGCAGTATTTT
>TRBV5-6|many|TRBJ1-1|NA
CASSFMGEAFF
TGTGCCAGCAGCTTTATGGGCGAAGCTTTCTTT
>TRBV7-8|NA|TRBJ1-6|NA
CASSSGGEGSPLHF
TGTGCCAGCAGCTCCGGAGGGGAGGGATCACCCCTCCACTTT
>TRBV6-5|many|TRBJ2-7|TRBD2
CASSRGRGGFYEQYF
TGTGCCAGCAGTCGGGGACGGGGGGGCTTCTACGAGCAGTACTTC
>TRBV5-1|many|TRBJ2-7|TRBD1
CASSLAGQNYEQYF
TGCGCCAGCAGCTTGGCGGGACAGAACTACGAGCAGTACTTC
>TRBV10-3|many|TRBJ2-7|TRBD1
CAISDKGQGYEQYF
TGTGCCATCAGTGACAAGGGACAGGGCTACGAGCAGTACTTC
>TRBV19|many|TRBJ2-6|TRBD1
CASSTTGQGWKSGANVLTF
TGTGCCAGTAGTACGACGGGACAGGGGTGGAAGTCTGGGGCCAACGTCCTGACTTTC
>TRBV11-2|many|TRBJ1-3|NA
CASSVTGPVSGNTIYF
TGTGCCAGCAGCGTGACAGGTCCTGTGTCTGGAAACACCATATATTTT
>TRBV9|many|TRBJ2-1|TRBD2
CASSIAGVPYNEQFF
TGTGCCAGCAGCATAGCGGGAGTCCCCTACAATGAGCAGTTCTTC
>TRBV4-2|many|TRBJ2-1|TRBD2
CASSRPGLAGGFSYNEQFF
TGTGCCAGCAGCCGCCCGGGACTAGCGGGGGGGTTCTCCTACAATGAGCAGTTCTTC